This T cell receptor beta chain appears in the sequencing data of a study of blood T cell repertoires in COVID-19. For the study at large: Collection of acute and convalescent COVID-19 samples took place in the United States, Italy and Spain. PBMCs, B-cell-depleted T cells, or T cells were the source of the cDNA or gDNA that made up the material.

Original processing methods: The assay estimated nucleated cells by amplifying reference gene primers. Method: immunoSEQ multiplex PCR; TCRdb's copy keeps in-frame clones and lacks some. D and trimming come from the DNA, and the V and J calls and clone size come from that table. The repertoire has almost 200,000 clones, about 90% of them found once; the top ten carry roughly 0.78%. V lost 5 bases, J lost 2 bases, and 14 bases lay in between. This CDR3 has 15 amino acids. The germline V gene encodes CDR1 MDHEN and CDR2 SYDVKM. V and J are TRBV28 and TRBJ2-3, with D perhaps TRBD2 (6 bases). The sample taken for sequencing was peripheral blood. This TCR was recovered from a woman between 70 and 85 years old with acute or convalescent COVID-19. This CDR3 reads CASSRGTASTDTQYF. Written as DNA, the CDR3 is TGTGCCAGCAGTCGGGGGACCGCTTCCACAGATACGCAGTATTTT. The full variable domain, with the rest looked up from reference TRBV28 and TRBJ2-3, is DVKVTQSSRYLVKRTGEKVFLECVQDMDHENMFWYRQDPGLGLRLIYFSYDVKMKEKGDIPEGYSVSREKKERFSLILESASTNQTSMYLCASSRGTASTDTQYFGPGTRLTVL.